Here is one T cell receptor (beta chain) with its context. This clonotype occurred many times. The antigen this receptor binds is unknown. The record has no base qualities; no much larger clone is one base away. The library was made by PCR. The data were produced on an Illumina HiSeq 2500. TCR libraries were prepared with molecular barcoding, using unique molecular identifiers to normalize TCRbeta repertoire quantification. TCRdb trimmed the raw reads at Q25, called clones with MiXCR and kept productive beta chains. Identical CDR3 proteins give one entry, which carries the most common genes and DNA. Across this sample there are about 480,000 distinct CDR3 sequences, with around 13% seen only once. In total, the top ten clones hold around 6.1% of the sample. V ends up 6 bases short and J 0 bases short, with an unmatched junction base count of 5. Taken from cysteine to phenylalanine, the CDR3 has 16 residues. CDR3 DNA is the only sequence kept; it has 48 bases, read in frame from the first base. The germline V gene specifies MDHEN as CDR1 and SYDVKM as CDR2.

The sample belongs to a study of T-cell reconstitution after alpha-beta-depleted transplantation in children listed by TCRdb under 2016. Concerning the study at large: Using TCR repertoire profiling, the study quantitatively followed how T-cell immune reconstitution unfolded in children after TCRalphabeta/CD19-depleted allogeneic hematopoietic cell transplantation.

The V and J genes are TRBV28 and TRBJ1-5; TRBD1 agrees with 10 junctional bases. The source material was PBMCs from the stem cell graft donor, sampled from the stem cell graft. This TCR came from a human donor who donated a stem cell graft to a child with combined immunodeficiency. In nucleotides, the sequence is TGTGCCAGCAGGTGGACAGGGGGAAATAGCAATCAGCCCCAGCATTTT. Its translation is CASRWTGGNSNQPQHF.